This T cell receptor beta chain was sequenced during a study of CD8 T cells in ankylosing spondylitis. Study conclusions and caveats: In synovial fluid and blood from reactive arthritis, some motif variants were previously reported. Made up of about eight highly homologous variants, a TCR beta motif appeared characteristic of ankylosing spondylitis blood. According to the report, clones linked to the disease were significantly enriched in matched synovial fluid samples taken from ankylosing spondylitis patients.

With molecular barcodes, quantitative 5'-RACE was used to make the TCR beta libraries. In TCRdb, the 5' RACE reads were re-called with MiXCR into one record per CDR3 protein. The table records approximately 150,000 distinct CDR3 sequences, roughly 31% of them present only once. As concerns this clonotype: As yet, its antigen is unknown.

Between the trimmed V and J ends, which lost 8 bases and 4 bases, there was a span of 14 bases. Germline V lookup: CDR1 MNHNS, CDR2 SASEGT. This CDR3 has 13 residues. The sequence derives from a male donor with ankylosing spondylitis. The chain links TRBV6-1 to TRBJ1-2; perhaps TRBD1 as D (5 bases). Sequences were obtained from synovial fluid, either unsorted or a sorted T cell fraction (not recorded which). The CDR3 here is CASSSGGGYGYTF. CDR3 bases: TGTGCCAGCTCATCCGGGGGGGGCTATGGCTACACCTTC.